These T cell receptor beta chains were read from a single sample in a study of long-term antiretroviral therapy in people with HIV. Repertoires were generated with immunoSEQ multiplex PCR, while TCRdb's copy carries only in-frame clones and drops some. This sample carries roughly 36,000 clones, approximately 84% of them seen once, and the ten largest clones take about 4.6%. The sample here was unsorted PBMCs, taken roughly 2.9 years before starting antiretroviral therapy. Receptors originate from a woman aged 25 to 39 with HIV. CDR3s leave out the opening cysteine and the closing phenylalanine or tryptophan.

>TRBV6-1
ASSERDPEAF
>TRBV4-1
ASSQGQGYGYT
>TRBV27
ASSSIKAEAF
>TRBV20-1
SAKVSYEQF
>TRBV7-6
ASSPSPGLAGGSRETQY
>TRBV6-6
ASKKPGYNEQF
>TRBV9
ASSEAGGHNEQF
>TRBV29-1
SVAGSSETQY
>TRBV2
ASSDVRGVNNEQF
>TRBV5-1
ASSSNVAVVETQY
>TRBV9
ASSVGGSGTAQANYGYT
>TRBV7-6
ASSSTTPEQY
>TRBV9
ASSGVGDTDTQY
>TRBV6-5
ASSIDRQSGYT
>TRBV6-5
ASSTGQGTTEAF
>TRBV18
ASSPLIRGRKKAF
>TRBV9
ASSVGVGGQPQH
>TRBV11-2
ASSLELPGHYEQY
>TRBV7-8
ASRTGTGDTGELF
>TRBV30
AWTSGKAGGYEQY
>TRBV6-1
ASSYQGTEQF
>TRBV2
ASSSQGTGANVLT
>TRBV7-6
ASSAGGPSYEQY
>TRBV27
ASSYTGNQPQH
>TRBV18
ASSPPTGETQY
>TRBV2
ASELQGANSPLH
>TRBV15
ATQHRGRSEAF
>TRBV19
ASSRTGVSNQPQH
>TRBV6-6
ASRTQGRPLH
>TRBV7-8
ANGERGGLYNEQF
>TRBV7-9
ASSLSGEAF
>TRBV5-6
ASSFGTEGPYGYT
>TRBV19
ASSIMRTSGGLNIQY